These T cell receptor beta chains were read from a single sample in a study of CD8 T cells in ankylosing spondylitis. MiXCR, run by TCRdb on the 5' RACE reads, gives a single entry per CDR3 protein. This table has about 540,000 distinct CDR3 sequences, 12% appearing once. The sequenced material came from blood, either unsorted or a sorted T cell fraction (not recorded which). Receptors originate from a male donor with ankylosing spondylitis. Both conserved end residues are part of each CDR3. A D gene is named only where the DNA matches it firmly.

D	J	V	length	CDR3
TRBD1	TRBJ1-1	TRBV6-1	15	CASSGQGVLNTEAFF
.	TRBJ1-3	TRBV21-1	17	CASSKEWQGVSGNTIYF
TRBD2	TRBJ2-1	TRBV10-3	15	CAISEGGRAENEQFF
.	TRBJ2-1	TRBV5-1	15	CASSFSTVLNNEQFF
TRBD2	TRBJ2-3	TRBV12-3/TRBV12-4	16	CASSFMASGRADTQYF
.	TRBJ1-2	TRBV12-3/TRBV12-4	15	CASSLVGGSGYGYTF
.	TRBJ1-5	TRBV2	13	CASSVGRSLAQHF
.	TRBJ1-2	TRBV15	15	CATGGLWGGANGYTF
TRBD1	TRBJ1-5	TRBV20-1	13	CSARRDSDQPQHF
.	TRBJ1-5	TRBV19	15	CASSIDRYSNQPQHF
TRBD1	TRBJ1-2	TRBV29-1	13	CSVEDRTGEGYTF
TRBD1	TRBJ2-3	TRBV2	14	CASNRQGGTDTQYF
.	TRBJ2-2	TRBV18	17	CASSLRYGERNTGELFF
.	TRBJ1-1	TRBV20-1	10	CSAWTVEAFF
.	TRBJ2-5	TRBV5-1	14	CASSLLGDLETQYF
.	TRBJ1-2	TRBV5-1	13	CASSLAIGDGYTF
.	TRBJ2-1	TRBV20-1	12	CSAWALAYEQFF
TRBD2	TRBJ2-1	TRBV7-8	14	CASAQTGGGYEQFF
TRBD2	TRBJ2-3	TRBV10-1	15	CASSESKSSGDTQYF
.	TRBJ2-4	TRBV5-1	14	CASSFLEGKNIQYF
TRBD1	TRBJ2-1	TRBV10-3	14	CAISGDRGPNEQFF
.	TRBJ2-2	TRBV29-1	13	CSAGVVGTGELFF
.	TRBJ2-5	TRBV20-1	13	CSAPSMGAETQYF
.	TRBJ1-5	TRBV6-5	14	CASSYSSSEQPQHF
TRBD2	TRBJ2-1	TRBV11-2	17	CASSYQGLADQSNEQFF
.	TRBJ2-5	TRBV5-1	16	CASSLTGSRLQETQYF
TRBD1	TRBJ1-4	TRBV2	16	CASRAGTGSSNEKLFF
TRBD2	TRBJ2-5	TRBV5-6	15	CASSLPGTTQETQYF
.	TRBJ2-7	TRBV5-1	12	CASRTGTYEQYF
.	TRBJ1-5	TRBV15	18	CATSRDHGPGGTNQPQHF
.	TRBJ2-3	TRBV2	15	CASSELRTNTDTQYF
.	TRBJ2-3	TRBV20-1	13	CSAVYESTDTQYF
TRBD1	TRBJ2-1	TRBV29-1	14	CSVDSRDRNNEQFF
.	TRBJ1-3	TRBV7-9	14	CASSTGRAGNTIYF
TRBD2	TRBJ2-1	TRBV20-1	13	CSARGTTYNEQFF
.	TRBJ1-5	TRBV7-8	16	CASSLGRNPREQPQHF
TRBD1	TRBJ2-5	TRBV18	15	CASSLRDRGLETQYF
.	TRBJ2-1	TRBV11-2	15	CASSSTADYYNEQFF
.	TRBJ1-1	TRBV28	16	CASSPRQGIGNTEAFF
.	TRBJ2-2	TRBV20-1	13	CSARLGRSGELFF
.	TRBJ1-5	TRBV7-2	9	CARAQPQHF
TRBD2	TRBJ2-3	TRBV5-1	16	CASRRTSGPSTDTQYF
.	TRBJ1-1	TRBV6-5	14	CASSSGLRGTEAFF
TRBD1	TRBJ2-1	TRBV2	14	CASSESRGRNEQFF
TRBD2	TRBJ2-1	TRBV12-5	13	CASGASGVNEQFF
TRBD2	TRBJ2-1	TRBV14	16	CASSSWTSGREEKQFF
TRBD2	TRBJ2-5	TRBV6-5	14	CASSYGEGEVTQYF
TRBD2	TRBJ2-5	TRBV6-1	14	CASSDRQRGETQYF
.	TRBJ1-1	TRBV3-1	15	CASSQSRLLGTEAFF
.	TRBJ1-2	TRBV4-2	16	CASSQDGQGVWYGYTF
.	TRBJ2-7	TRBV20-1	13	CSGGAPSSYEQYF
TRBD1	TRBJ2-7	TRBV3-1	14	CASSQRGGGSEQYF
TRBD2	TRBJ2-5	TRBV20-1	14	CSAARGGPQETQYF